The clone carrying this T cell receptor (beta chain) was seen only a few times. The antigen remains undetermined. Within the sample, other DNA sequences also encode this same CDR3. Every donor had blood drawn once into heparin, roughly 100 mL on average. Isolated RNA was reverse transcribed in full, so expressed TCRB transcripts were sequenced. The average read count of naive, central memory and regulatory T cell samples was about 3.57 million. Produced via immunoSEQ multiplex PCR; TCRdb's table is partial and in-frame only. The sample holds about 450,000 clones, 11% seen once. These data belong to a study of beta chain features in type 1 diabetes. Broader study findings: Unsettled here was the matter of whether HLA type influences TCRB rearrangement. In type 1 diabetes patients, VDJ junctions had fewer insertions; deletions at these junctions were more frequent.

The CDR3 is 15 amino acids. V shed 3 bases, J shed 0 bases, and the junction held 1 base outside the gene matches. Per the germline V gene, CDR1 is KGHSH and CDR2 is LQKENI. This TCR was sampled from a woman in her late teens or twenties in good health. The chain links TRBV18 to TRBJ2-2; 7 bases are a match to TRBD2. What was sequenced was naive CD4+ T cells from blood. The CDR3 DNA reads TGTGCCAGCTCACCGCGGGGGACGAACACCGGGGAGCTGTTTTTT. Residues: CASSPRGTNTGELFF.